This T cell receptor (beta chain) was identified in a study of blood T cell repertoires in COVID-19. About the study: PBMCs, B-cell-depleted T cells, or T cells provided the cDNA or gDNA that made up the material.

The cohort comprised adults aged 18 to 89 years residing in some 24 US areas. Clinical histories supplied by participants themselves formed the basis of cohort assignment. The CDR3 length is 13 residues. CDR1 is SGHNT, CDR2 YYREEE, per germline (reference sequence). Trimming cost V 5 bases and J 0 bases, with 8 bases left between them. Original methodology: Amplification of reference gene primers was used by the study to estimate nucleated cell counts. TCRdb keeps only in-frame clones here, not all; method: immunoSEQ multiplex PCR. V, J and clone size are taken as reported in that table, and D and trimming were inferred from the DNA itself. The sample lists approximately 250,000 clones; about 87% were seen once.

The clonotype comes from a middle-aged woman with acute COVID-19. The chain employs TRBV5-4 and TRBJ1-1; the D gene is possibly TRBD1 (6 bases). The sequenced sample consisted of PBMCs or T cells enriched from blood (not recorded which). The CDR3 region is CASRQGVNTEAFF. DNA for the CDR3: TGTGCCAGCAGACAGGGCGTGAACACTGAAGCTTTCTTT.